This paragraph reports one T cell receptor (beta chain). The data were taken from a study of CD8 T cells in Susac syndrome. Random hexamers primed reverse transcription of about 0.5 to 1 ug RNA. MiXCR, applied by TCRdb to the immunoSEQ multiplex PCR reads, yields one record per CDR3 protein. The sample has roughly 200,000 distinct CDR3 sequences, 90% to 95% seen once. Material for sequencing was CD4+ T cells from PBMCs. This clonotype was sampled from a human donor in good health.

The CDR3 sequence: CASSYGTSGPQETQYF. CDR3 in DNA: TGCGCCAGCAGCTACGGGACTAGCGGGCCACAAGAGACCCAGTACTTC. J is TRBJ2-5 and V is TRBV5-1; 12 nucleotides agree with TRBD2. The CDR3 has 16 residues. Germline V gene data show CDR1 as SGHRS and CDR2 as YFSETQ. Unmatched junction bases numbered 5, after V lost 3 bases and J lost 2 bases.